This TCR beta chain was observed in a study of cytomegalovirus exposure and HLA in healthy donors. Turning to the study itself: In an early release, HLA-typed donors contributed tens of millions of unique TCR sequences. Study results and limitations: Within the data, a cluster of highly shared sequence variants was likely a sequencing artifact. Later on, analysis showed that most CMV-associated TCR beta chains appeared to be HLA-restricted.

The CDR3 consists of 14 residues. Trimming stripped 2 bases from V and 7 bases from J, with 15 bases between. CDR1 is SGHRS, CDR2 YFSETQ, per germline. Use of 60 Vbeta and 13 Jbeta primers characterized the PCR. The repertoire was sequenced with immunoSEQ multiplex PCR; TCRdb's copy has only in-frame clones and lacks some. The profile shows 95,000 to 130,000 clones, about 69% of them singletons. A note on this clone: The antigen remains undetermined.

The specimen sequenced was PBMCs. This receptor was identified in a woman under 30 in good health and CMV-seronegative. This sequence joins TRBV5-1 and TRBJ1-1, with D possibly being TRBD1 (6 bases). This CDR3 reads CASSFTSDRYEAFF. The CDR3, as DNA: TGCGCCAGCAGCTTCACTTCGGACAGATATGAAGCTTTCTTT.